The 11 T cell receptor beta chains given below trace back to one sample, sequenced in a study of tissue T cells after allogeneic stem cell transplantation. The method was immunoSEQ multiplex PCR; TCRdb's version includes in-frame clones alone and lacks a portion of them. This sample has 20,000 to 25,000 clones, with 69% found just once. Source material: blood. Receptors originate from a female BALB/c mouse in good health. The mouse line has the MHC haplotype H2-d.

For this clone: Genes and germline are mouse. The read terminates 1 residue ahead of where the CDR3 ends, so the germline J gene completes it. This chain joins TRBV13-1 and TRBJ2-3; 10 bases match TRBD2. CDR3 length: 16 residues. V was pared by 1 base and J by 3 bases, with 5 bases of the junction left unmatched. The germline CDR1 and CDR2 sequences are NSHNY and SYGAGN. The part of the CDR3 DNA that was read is TGTGCCAGCAGTGATCAGGACTGGGGGCCCGCAGAAACGCTGTAT. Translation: CASSDQDWGPAETLY. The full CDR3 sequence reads CASSDQDWGPAETLYF.

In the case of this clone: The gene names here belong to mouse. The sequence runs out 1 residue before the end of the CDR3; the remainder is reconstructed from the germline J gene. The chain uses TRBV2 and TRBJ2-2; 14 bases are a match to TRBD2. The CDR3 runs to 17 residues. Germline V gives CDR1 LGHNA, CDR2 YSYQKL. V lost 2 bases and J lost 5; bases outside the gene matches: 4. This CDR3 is CASSQPGTGGATGQLYF. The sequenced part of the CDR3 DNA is TGTGCCAGCAGCCAACCCGGGACTGGGGGGGCTACCGGGCAGCTCTAC.

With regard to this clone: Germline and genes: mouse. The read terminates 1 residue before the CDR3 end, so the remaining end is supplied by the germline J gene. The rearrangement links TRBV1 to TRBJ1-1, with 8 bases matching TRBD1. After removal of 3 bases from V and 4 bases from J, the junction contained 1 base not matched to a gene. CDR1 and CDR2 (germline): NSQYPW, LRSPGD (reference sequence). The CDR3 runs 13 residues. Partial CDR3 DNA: TGCACCTGCAGTGCCAGGGGGCGCACAGAAGTCTTC. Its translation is CTCSARGRTEVF. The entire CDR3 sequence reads CTCSARGRTEVFF.

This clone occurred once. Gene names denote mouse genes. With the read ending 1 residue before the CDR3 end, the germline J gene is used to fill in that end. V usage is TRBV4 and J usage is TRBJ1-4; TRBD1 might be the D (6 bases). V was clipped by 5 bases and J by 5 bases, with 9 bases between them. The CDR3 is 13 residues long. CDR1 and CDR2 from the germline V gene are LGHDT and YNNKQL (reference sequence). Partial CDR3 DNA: TGTGCCAGCAGCCGGGACAAAAACGAAAGATTATTT. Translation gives CASSRDKNERLF. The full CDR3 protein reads CASSRDKNERLFF.

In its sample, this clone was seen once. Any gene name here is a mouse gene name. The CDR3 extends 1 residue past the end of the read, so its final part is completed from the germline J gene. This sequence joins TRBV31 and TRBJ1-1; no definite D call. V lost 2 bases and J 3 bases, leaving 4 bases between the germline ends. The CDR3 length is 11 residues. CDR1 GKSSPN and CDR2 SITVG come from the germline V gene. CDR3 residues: CAWSRDTEVFF. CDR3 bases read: TGTGCCTGGAGTAGGGACACAGAAGTCTTC.

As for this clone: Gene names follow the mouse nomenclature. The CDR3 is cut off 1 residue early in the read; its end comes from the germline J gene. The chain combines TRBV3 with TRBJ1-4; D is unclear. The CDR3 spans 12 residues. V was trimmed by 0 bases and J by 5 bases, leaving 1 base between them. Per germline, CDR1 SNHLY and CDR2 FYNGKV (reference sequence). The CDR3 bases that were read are TGTGCCAGCAGCTTAGCAAACGAAAGATTATTT. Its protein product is CASSLANERLF. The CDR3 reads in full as CASSLANERLFF.

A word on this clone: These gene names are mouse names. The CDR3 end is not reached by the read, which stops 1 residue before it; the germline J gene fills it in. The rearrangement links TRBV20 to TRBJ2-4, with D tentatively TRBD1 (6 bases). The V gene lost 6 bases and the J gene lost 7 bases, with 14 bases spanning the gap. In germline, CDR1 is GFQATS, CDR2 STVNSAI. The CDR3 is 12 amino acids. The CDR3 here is CGAGGGEDTLYF. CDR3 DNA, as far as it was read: TGTGGTGCAGGGGGAGGGGAGGACACCTTGTAC.

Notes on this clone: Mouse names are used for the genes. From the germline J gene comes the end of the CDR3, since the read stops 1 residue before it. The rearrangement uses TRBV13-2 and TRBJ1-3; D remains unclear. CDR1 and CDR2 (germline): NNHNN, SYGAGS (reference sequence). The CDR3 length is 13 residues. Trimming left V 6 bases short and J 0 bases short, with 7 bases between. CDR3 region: CASDQNSGNTLYF. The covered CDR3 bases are TGTGCCAGCGATCAGAATTCTGGAAATACGCTCTAT.

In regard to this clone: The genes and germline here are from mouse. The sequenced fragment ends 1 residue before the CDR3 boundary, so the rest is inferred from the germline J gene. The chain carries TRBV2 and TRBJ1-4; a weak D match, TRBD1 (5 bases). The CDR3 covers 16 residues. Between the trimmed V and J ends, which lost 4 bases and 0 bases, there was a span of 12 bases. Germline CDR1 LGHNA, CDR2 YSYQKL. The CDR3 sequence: CASSPQGPISNERLFF. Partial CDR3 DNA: TGTGCCAGCAGCCCCCAGGGCCCTATTTCCAACGAAAGATTATTT.

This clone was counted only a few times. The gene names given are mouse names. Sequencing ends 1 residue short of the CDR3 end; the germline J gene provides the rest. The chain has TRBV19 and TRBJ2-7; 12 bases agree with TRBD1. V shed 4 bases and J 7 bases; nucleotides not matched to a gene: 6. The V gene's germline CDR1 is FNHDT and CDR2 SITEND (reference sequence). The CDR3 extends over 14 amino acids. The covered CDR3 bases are TGTGCCAGCAGTCCGGGACAGGGGGCGCGAGAACAGTAC. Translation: CASSPGQGAREQY. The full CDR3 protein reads CASSPGQGAREQYF.

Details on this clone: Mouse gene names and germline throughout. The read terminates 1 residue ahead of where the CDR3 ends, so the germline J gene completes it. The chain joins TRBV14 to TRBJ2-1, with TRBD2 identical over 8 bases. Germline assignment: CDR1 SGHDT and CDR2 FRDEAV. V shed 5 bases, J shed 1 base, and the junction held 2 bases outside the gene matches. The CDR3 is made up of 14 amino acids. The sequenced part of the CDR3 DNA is TGTGCCAGCAGCCTGGGGGGAAACTATGCTGAGCAGTTC. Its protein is CASSLGGNYAEQF. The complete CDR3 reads CASSLGGNYAEQFF.